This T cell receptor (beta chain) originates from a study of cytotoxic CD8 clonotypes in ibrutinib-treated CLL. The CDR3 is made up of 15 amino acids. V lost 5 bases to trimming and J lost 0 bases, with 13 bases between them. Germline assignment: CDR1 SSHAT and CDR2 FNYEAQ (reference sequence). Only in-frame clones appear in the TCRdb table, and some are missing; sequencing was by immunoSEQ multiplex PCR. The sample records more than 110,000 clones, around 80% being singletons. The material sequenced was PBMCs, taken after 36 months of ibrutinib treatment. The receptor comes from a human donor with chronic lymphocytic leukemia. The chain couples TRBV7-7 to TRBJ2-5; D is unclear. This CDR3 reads CASSLVGSYQETQYF. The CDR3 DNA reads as TGTGCCAGCAGCCTAGTGGGCAGTTACCAAGAGACCCAGTACTTC.